A selection of T cell receptor beta chains follows, all from one sample in a study of cytomegalovirus exposure and HLA in healthy donors. The protocol was immunoSEQ multiplex PCR, while the TCRdb copy is restricted to in-frame clones and leaves out a portion. The repertoire holds some 130,000 clones, around 80% seen once, with 5% to 8.5% in the top ten. The sequenced material came from PBMCs. The receptors here all came from a man between 35 and 55 years old in good health and CMV-seropositive. The CDR3 runs from the conserved cysteine through the conserved F or W. The D gene is left open where the match is weak. Part of the rows lack a size; the others show once, few, many or a class for expanded clones.

J gene	V gene	clone size	D gene	CDR3 protein	CDR3 DNA
TRBJ2-1	TRBV18	few	TRBD1	CASSPGTGRQGEQFF	TGTGCCAGCTCACCCGGGACAGGGAGGCAAGGGGAGCAGTTCTTC
TRBJ2-7	TRBV7-2	once	TRBD2	CASSFRTGGSEQYF	TGTGCCAGCAGCTTTAGAACGGGAGGGAGCGAGCAGTACTTC
TRBJ1-4	TRBV6-5	few	-	CASSQGTPNEKLFF	TGTGCCAGCAGCCAGGGGACCCCTAATGAAAAACTGTTTTTT
TRBJ1-1	TRBV28	-	TRBD1	CASSRAGGAGTEAFF	TGTGCCAGCAGTAGAGCAGGGGGCGCTGGGACTGAAGCTTTCTTT
TRBJ2-7	TRBV15	-	-	CATSRTRQREQYF	TGTGCCACCAGCCGAACAAGGCAGCGCGAGCAGTACTTC
TRBJ1-2	TRBV27	-	TRBD1	CASSDNRGSNYGYTF	TGTGCCAGCAGTGACAACAGGGGAAGCAACTATGGCTACACCTTC
TRBJ1-5	TRBV30	-	TRBD1	CAWSPTGDQPQHF	TGTGCCTGGAGTCCGACAGGGGATCAGCCCCAGCATTTT
TRBJ1-2	TRBV18	-	-	CASSPVQGSSSGYTF	TGTGCCAGCTCACCAGTTCAGGGTTCATCGTCTGGCTACACCTTC
TRBJ2-7	TRBV7-9	-	TRBD2	CASSGGGYEQYF	TGTGCCAGCAGTGGGGGGGGCTACGAGCAGTACTTC
TRBJ2-1	TRBV11-3	-	TRBD2	CASSLIAGSDEQFF	TGTGCCAGCAGCTTAATAGCGGGATCGGATGAGCAGTTCTTC
TRBJ2-1	TRBV6-4	once	-	CASSSEGGGYNEQFF	TGTGCCAGCAGTTCGGAGGGAGGCGGGTACAATGAGCAGTTCTTC
TRBJ1-1	TRBV5-1	-	-	CASRGGLRGHTEAFF	TGCGCCAGCAGGGGGGGATTGCGGGGACACACTGAAGCTTTCTTT
TRBJ1-5	TRBV25-1	-	TRBD1	CASSDETGDQPQHF	TGTGCCAGCAGTGACGAAACAGGGGACCAGCCCCAGCATTTT
TRBJ2-5	TRBV10-1	-	TRBD2	CASSDGLAGGQETQYF	TGCGCCAGCAGTGATGGACTAGCGGGAGGACAAGAGACCCAGTACTTC
TRBJ2-7	TRBV11-2	-	-	CASSFTSENEQYF	TGTGCCAGCAGCTTTACCTCCGAGAACGAGCAGTACTTC
TRBJ2-7	TRBV27	-	TRBD1	CASSFLGKGAREQYF	TGTGCCAGCAGTTTTCTTGGAAAGGGGGCGAGGGAGCAGTACTTC
TRBJ2-7	TRBV10-1	few	-	CASSELNEQYF	TGCGCCAGCAGTGAGTTAAACGAGCAGTACTTC
TRBJ1-5	TRBV9	-	-	CASSVGPVNQPQHF	TGTGCCAGCAGCGTAGGGCCAGTTAATCAGCCCCAGCATTTT
TRBJ2-3	TRBV29-1	-	-	CSVLGGKGADTQYF	TGCAGCGTTCTCGGCGGAAAGGGGGCAGATACGCAGTATTTT
TRBJ2-4	TRBV5-8	once	TRBD1	CASSLGDRVAKNIQYF	TGTGCCAGCAGCTTGGGTGACAGGGTAGCCAAAAACATTCAGTACTTC
TRBJ2-2	TRBV7-3	-	-	CASSPPGGGGNTGELFF	TGTGCCAGCAGCCCCCCGGGCGGAGGTGGGAACACCGGGGAGCTGTTTTTT
TRBJ2-2	TRBV6-5	-	TRBD1	CASSHRGDTGELFF	TGTGCCAGCAGTCACAGGGGGGACACCGGGGAGCTGTTTTTT
TRBJ2-5	TRBV2	few	TRBD2	CASRGLVKETQYF	TGTGCCAGCAGGGGACTAGTTAAAGAGACCCAGTACTTC
TRBJ2-1	TRBV7-3	once	-	CASSSKEAATYNEQFF	TGTGCCAGCAGCTCAAAAGAAGCGGCAACCTACAATGAGCAGTTCTTC
TRBJ1-1	TRBV30	-	-	CAWSALTANTEAFF	TGTGCCTGGAGTGCCTTGACAGCTAACACTGAAGCTTTCTTT
TRBJ2-5	TRBV28	-	TRBD2	CASSPLAGVGETQYF	TGTGCCAGCAGTCCTCTAGCGGGAGTTGGAGAGACCCAGTACTTC
TRBJ2-7	TRBV7-9	-	-	CASSLVSRAATYEQYF	TGTGCCAGCAGCTTAGTGTCCAGGGCTGCTACCTACGAGCAGTACTTC
TRBJ1-1	TRBV5-4	once	-	CASSLGAAGNTEAFF	TGTGCCAGCAGCTTGGGGGCGGCGGGGAACACTGAAGCTTTCTTT
TRBJ1-1	TRBV4-1	few	-	CASSQWDTQNTEAFF	TGCGCCAGCAGCCAATGGGACACCCAAAACACTGAAGCTTTCTTT
TRBJ1-4	TRBV6-1	-	TRBD1	CASTWGTVDHEKLFF	TGTGCCAGCACCTGGGGGACAGTCGATCATGAAAAACTGTTTTTT
TRBJ2-6	TRBV6-1	-	-	CASGGSSGANVLTF	TGTGCCAGCGGGGGGAGCTCTGGGGCCAACGTCCTGACTTTC
TRBJ1-2	TRBV19	-	-	CASSIMGDIYGYTF	TGTGCCAGTAGTATAATGGGCGATATCTATGGCTACACCTTC
TRBJ1-5	TRBV28	-	-	CASSPLLQPQHF	TGTGCCAGCAGTCCACTCCTACAGCCCCAGCATTTT
TRBJ1-1	TRBV7-9	-	-	CASSFGDEQGPEAFF	TGTGCCAGCAGCTTCGGGGATGAACAGGGCCCTGAAGCTTTCTTT
TRBJ2-5	TRBV9	-	-	CASSVDEFVETQYF	TGTGCCAGCAGCGTAGACGAGTTCGTCGAGACCCAGTACTTC
TRBJ2-5	TRBV6-1	-	-	CASSQSRGFQETQYF	TGTGCCAGCAGTCAGTCACGGGGGTTTCAAGAGACCCAGTACTTC
TRBJ1-1	TRBV6-1	few	-	CASSERTVKNTEAFF	TGTGCCAGCAGTGAAAGAACAGTTAAGAACACTGAAGCTTTCTTT